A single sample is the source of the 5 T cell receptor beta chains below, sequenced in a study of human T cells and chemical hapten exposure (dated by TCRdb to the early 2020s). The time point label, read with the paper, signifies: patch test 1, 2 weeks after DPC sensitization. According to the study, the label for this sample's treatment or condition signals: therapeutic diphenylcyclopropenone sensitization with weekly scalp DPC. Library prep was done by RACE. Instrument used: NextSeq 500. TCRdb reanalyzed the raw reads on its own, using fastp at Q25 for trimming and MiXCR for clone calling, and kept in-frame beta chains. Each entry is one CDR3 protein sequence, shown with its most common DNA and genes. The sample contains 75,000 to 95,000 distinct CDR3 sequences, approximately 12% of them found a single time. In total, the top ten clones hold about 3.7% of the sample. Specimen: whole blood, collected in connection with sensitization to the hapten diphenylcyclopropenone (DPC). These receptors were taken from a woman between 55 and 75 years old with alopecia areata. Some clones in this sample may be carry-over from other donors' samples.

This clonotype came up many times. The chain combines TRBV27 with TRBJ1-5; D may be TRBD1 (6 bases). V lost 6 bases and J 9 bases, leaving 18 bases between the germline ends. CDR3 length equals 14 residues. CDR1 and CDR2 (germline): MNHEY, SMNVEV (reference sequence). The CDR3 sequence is CASRSLGASGPQHF. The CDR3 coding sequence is TGTGCCAGCAGATCCCTGGGGGCTAGCGGGCCCCAGCATTTT.

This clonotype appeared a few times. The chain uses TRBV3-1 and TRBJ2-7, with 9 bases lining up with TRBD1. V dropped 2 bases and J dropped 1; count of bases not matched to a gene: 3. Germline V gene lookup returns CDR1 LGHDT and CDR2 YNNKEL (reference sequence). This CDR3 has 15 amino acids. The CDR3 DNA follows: TGTGCCAGCAGCCAACACGGACAGGGGTCCTACGAGCAGTACTTC. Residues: CASSQHGQGSYEQYF.

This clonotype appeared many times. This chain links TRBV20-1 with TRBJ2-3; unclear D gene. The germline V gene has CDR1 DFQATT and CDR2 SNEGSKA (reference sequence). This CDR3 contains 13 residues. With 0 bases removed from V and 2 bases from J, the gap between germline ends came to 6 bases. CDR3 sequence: CSAREENTDTQYF. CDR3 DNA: TGCAGTGCTAGAGAGGAGAACACAGATACGCAGTATTTT.

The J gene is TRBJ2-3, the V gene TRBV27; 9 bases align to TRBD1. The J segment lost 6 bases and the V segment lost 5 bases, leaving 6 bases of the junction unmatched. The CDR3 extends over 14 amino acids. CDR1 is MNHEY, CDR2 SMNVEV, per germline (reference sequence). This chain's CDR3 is CASSTTGGHDTQYF. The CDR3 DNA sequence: TGTGCCAGCAGTACCACAGGGGGCCACGATACGCAGTATTTT.

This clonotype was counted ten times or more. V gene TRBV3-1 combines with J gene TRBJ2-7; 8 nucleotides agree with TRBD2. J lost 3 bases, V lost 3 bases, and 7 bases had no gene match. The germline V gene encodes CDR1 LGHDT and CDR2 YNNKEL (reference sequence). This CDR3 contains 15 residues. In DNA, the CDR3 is TGTGCCAGCAGCCACGGGGGGGATCGCTACTACGAGCAGTACTTC. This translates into CASSHGGDRYYEQYF.